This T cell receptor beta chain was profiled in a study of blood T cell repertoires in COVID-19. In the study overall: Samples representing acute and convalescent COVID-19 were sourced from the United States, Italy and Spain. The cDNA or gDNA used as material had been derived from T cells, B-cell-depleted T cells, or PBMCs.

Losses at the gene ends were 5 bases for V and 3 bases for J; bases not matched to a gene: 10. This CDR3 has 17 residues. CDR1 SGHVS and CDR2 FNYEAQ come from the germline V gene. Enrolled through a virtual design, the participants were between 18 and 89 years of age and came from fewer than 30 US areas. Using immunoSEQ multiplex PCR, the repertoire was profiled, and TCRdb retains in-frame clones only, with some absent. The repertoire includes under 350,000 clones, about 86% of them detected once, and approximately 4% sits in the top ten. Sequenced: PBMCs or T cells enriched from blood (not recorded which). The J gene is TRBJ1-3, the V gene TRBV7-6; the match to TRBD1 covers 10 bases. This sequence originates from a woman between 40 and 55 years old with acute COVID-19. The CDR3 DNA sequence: TGTGCCAGCAGCCCTCAGACAGGGGGCGCGAGTGGAAACACCATATATTTT. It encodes CASSPQTGGASGNTIYF.